The source of this T cell receptor (beta chain) is a study of cytomegalovirus exposure and HLA in healthy donors. Study outcomes and limitations: Rarity characterized most TCR sequences, yet some public TCRs appeared in many donors. According to a later analysis, TCR clusters from the first cohort tended to co-occur in the roughly 120 validation repertoires. Cytomegalovirus-associated status was assigned to fewer than 200 TCR beta chains.

The ends were cut back, 5 bases at V and 1 base at J, with 8 bases in the middle. Germline CDR1 reads KGHSH; CDR2 reads LQKENI. The CDR3 sequence is 13 residues long. On this clone itself: Its antigen is still unknown.

The validation cohort, a group of 120 subjects, included the donors and was separate from the roughly 620-subject first cohort. TCRdb's table, derived via immunoSEQ multiplex PCR, lists solely in-frame clones and lacks some. The table lists about 57,000 clones, 89% of them singletons. This TCR came from a woman aged 18-30 years in good health and CMV-seronegative. The chain is built from TRBV18 and TRBJ1-1; D is uncertain. Sequencing was done on a sample of PBMCs. CDR3 sequence reads: CASSELRNTEAFF. The CDR3 DNA sequence: TGTGCCAGCTCAGAACTGCGGAACACTGAAGCTTTCTTT.